This T cell receptor (beta chain) stems from a study of T cells in Graves' hyperthyroidism and ophthalmopathy. This clonotype has ten or more counts. Using RNA transcripts as the source, TCR beta CDR3 regions were amplified. The study used the HTBI primer set for a first-round RT-PCR of the TCR CDR3. Each CDR3 protein gets one entry after TCRdb re-called the multiplex PCR reads with MiXCR. In the table there are under 600,000 distinct CDR3 sequences, roughly a sixth of which are singletons. The germline CDR1 and CDR2 sequences are SGHNT and YENEEA. The CDR3 consists of 16 residues. V was cut by 1 base and J by 5 bases, with 18 bases left in between.

The receptor's source is a woman between 40 and 55 years old with Graves' ophthalmopathy. The sample comprised blood. This sequence joins TRBV11-3 and TRBJ2-7; D unresolved. CDR3 sequence: CASSLVGSLPMDEQYF. The CDR3 bases are TGTGCCAGCAGCTTAGTGGGCAGCCTCCCTATGGACGAGCAGTACTTC.